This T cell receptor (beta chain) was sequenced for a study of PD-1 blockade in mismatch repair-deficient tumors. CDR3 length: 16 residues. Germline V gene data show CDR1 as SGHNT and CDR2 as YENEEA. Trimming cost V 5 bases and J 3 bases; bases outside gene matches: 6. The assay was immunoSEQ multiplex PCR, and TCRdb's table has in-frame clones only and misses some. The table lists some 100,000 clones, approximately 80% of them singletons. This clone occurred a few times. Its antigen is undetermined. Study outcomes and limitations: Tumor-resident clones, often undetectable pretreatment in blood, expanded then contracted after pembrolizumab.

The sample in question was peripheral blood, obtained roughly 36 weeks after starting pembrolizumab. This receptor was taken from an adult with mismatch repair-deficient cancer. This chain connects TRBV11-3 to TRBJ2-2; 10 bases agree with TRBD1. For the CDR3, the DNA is TGTGCCAGCAGCCAGGGACAGGGGACGGACACCGGGGAGCTGTTTTTT. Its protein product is CASSQGQGTDTGELFF. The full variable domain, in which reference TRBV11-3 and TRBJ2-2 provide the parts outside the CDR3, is EAGVVQSPRYKIIEKKQPVAFWCNPISGHNTLYWYLQNLGQGPELLIRYENEEAVDDSQLPKDRFSAERLKGVDSTLKIQPAELGDSAVYLCASSQGQGTDTGELFFGEGSRLTVL.